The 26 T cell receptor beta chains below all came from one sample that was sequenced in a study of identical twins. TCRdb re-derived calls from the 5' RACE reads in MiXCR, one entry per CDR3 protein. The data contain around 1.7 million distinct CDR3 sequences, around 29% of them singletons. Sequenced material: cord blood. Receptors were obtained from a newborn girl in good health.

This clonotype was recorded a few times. The CDR3 loop reads CSATGSWSEQYF. The DNA of the CDR3 is TGCAGTGCCACAGGTTCGTGGAGTGAGCAGTACTTC. J is TRBJ2-7 and V is TRBV20-1, with D possibly being TRBD1 (5 bases). The CDR3 length is 12 residues. Trimming stripped 6 bases from V and 7 bases from J, with 16 bases between. CDR1 is DFQATT, CDR2 SNEGSKA, per germline (reference sequence).

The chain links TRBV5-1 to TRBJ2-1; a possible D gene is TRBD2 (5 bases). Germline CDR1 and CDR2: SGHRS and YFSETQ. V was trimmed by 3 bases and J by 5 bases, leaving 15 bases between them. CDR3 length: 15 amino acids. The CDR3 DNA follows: TGCGCCAGCAGCTGGAGGAAAGCGGTCGACAATGAGCAGTTCTTC. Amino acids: CASSWRKAVDNEQFF.

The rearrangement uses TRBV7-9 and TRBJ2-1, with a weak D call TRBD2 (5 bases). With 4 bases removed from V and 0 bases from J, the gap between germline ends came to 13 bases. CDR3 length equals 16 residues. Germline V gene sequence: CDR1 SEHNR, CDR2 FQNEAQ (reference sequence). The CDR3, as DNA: TGTGCCAGCAGCTCCGCCGGGCTAGCCTCCTACAATGAGCAGTTCTTC. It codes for CASSSAGLASYNEQFF.

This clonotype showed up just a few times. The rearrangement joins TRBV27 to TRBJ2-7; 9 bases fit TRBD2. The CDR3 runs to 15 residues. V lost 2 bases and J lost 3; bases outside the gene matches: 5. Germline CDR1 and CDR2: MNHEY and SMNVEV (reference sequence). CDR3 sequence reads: CASSLGFSGSYEQYF. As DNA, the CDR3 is TGTGCCAGCAGTTTAGGTTTTAGCGGGAGCTACGAGCAGTACTTC.

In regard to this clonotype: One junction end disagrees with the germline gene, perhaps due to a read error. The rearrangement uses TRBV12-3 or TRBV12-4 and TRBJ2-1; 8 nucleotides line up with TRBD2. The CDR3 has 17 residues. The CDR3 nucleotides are TGTGCCTGCAGTCCCCTTACTAAGAGCGGGAGTAATCATGAGCAGTTCTTC. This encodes CACSPLTKSGSNHEQFF.

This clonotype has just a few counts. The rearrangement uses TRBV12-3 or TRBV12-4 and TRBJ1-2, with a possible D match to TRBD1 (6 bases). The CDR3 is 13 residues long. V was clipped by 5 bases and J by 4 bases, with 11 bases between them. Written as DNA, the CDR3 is TGTGCCAGCAGTCAGGGGAAGATCTATGGCTACACCTTC. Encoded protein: CASSQGKIYGYTF.

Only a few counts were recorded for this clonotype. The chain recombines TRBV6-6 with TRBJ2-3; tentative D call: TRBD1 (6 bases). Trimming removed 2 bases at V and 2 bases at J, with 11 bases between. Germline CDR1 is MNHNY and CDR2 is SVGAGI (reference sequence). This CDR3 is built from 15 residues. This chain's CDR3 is CASSYQGLATDTQYF. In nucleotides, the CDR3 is TGTGCCAGCAGTTACCAGGGGTTGGCCACAGATACGCAGTATTTT.

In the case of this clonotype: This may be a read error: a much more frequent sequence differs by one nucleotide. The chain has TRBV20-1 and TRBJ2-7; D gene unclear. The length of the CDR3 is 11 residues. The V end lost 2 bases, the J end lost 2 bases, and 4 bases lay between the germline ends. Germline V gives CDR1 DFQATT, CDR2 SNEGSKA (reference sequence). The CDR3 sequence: CSARYTYEQYF. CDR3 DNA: TGCAGTGCTAGATACACCTACGAGCAGTACTTC.

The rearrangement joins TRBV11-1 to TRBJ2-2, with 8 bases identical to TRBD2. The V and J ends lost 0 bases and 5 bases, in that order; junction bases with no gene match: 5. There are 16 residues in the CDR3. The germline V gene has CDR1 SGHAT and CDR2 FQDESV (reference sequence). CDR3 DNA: TGTGCCAGCAGCTTAGCTAGGCCTAGCGGGACCGGGGAGCTGTTTTTT. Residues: CASSLARPSGTGELFF.

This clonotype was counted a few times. The CDR3, as DNA: TGTGCCAGCGCCTCCGGGACAGGGTACTACGAGCAGTACTTC. Its protein product is CASASGTGYYEQYF. The gene calls are TRBV27 and TRBJ2-7, with 9 bases aligning to TRBD1. The CDR3 totals 14 residues. Germline-derived CDR1 and CDR2 are MNHEY and SMNVEV (reference sequence). Trimming took 8 bases from V and 3 from J; bases not matched to a gene: 8.

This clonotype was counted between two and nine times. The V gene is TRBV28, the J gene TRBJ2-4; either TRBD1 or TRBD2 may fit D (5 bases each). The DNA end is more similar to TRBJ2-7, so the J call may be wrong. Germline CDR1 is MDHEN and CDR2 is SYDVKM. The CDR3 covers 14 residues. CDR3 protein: CASSLPGTNYEQYF. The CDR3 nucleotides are TGTGCCAGCAGTTTACCCGGGACCAACTACGAGCAGTACTTC.

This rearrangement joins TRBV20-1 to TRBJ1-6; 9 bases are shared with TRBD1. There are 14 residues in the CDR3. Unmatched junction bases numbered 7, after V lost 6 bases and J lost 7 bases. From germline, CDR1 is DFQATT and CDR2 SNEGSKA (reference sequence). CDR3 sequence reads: CSAGNRGQNSPLHF. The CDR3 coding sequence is TGCAGTGCCGGCAACAGGGGGCAGAATTCACCCCTCCACTTT.

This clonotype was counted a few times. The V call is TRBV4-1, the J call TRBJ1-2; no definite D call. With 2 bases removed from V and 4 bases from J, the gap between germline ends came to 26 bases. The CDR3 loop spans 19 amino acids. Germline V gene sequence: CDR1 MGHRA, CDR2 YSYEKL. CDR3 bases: TGCGCCAGCAGCCAACTCGGTTCTAGGCAGTATTTGGAAAGCTATGGCTACACCTTC. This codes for CASSQLGSRQYLESYGYTF.

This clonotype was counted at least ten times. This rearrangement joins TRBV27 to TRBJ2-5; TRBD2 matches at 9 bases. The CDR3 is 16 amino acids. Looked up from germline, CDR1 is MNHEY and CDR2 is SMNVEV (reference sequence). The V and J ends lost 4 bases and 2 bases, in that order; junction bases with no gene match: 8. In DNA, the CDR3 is TGTGCCAGCAGTTCAAAAAGACTAGCGGTGCAAGAGACCCAGTACTTC. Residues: CASSSKRLAVQETQYF.

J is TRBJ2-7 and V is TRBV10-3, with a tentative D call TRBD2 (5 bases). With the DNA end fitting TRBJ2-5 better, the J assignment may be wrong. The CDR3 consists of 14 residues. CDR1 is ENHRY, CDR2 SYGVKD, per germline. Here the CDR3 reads CAISEALAGETQYF. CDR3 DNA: TGTGCCATCAGTGAGGCCCTAGCTGGTGAGACCCAGTACTTC.

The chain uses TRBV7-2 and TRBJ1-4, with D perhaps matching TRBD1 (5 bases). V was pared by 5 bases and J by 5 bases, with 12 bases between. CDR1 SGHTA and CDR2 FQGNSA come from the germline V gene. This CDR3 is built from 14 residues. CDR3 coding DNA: TGTGCCAGCAGCCCCAGGGTCTTCAATGAAAAACTGTTTTTT. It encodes CASSPRVFNEKLFF. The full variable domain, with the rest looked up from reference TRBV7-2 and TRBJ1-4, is GAGVSQSPSNKVTEKGKDVELRCDPISGHTALYWYRQSLGQGLEFLIYFQGNSAPDKSGLPSDRFSAERTGGSVSTLTIQRTQQEDSAVYLCASSPRVFNEKLFFGSGTQLSVL.

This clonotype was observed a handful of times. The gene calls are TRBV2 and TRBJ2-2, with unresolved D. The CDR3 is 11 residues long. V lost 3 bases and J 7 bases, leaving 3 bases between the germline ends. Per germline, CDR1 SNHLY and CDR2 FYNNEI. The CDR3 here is CASSENGELFF. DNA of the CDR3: TGTGCCAGCAGTGAGAACGGGGAGCTGTTTTTT.

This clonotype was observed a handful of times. This chain's CDR3 is CASSLTPAIRDQGEKLFF. As DNA, the CDR3 is TGTGCCAGCAGCCTTACGCCAGCAATCAGGGATCAGGGTGAAAAACTGTTTTTT. The genes are TRBV7-2 and TRBJ1-4; D perhaps matches TRBD1 (5 bases). Germline V gives CDR1 SGHTA, CDR2 FQGNSA. The CDR3 is 18 amino acids. V lost 5 bases and J 7 bases, leaving 26 bases between the germline ends.

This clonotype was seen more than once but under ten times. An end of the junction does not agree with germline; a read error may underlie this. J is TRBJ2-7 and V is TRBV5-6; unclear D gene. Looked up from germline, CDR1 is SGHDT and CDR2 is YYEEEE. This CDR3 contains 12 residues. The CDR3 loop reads CASSWNNYGQYF. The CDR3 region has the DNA TGTGCCAGCAGCTGGAATAACTACGGGCAGTACTTC.

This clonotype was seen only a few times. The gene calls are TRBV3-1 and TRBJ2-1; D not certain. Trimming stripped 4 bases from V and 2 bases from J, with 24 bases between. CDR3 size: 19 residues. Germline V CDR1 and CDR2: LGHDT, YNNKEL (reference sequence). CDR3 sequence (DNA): TGTGCCAGCAGCCCCAGCCTCTTTAAGAAGCGAAGCCCCTACAATGAGCAGTTCTTC. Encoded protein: CASSPSLFKKRSPYNEQFF.

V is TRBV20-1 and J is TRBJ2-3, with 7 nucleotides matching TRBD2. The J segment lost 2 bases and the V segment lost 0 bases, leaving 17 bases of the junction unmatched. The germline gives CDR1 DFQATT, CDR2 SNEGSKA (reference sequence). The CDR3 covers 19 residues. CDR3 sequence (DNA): TGCAGTGCTAGAGATAGGGGTTTATGGGGGAGGGCGGTCACAGATACGCAGTATTTT. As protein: CSARDRGLWGRAVTDTQYF.

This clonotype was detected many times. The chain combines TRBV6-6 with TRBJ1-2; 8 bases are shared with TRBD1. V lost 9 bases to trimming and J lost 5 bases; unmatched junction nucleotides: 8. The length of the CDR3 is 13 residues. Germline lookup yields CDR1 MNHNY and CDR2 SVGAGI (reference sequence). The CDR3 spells CASVQGGGYGYTF. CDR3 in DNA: TGTGCCAGTGTACAGGGGGGAGGGTATGGCTACACCTTC.

CDR3 protein: CASSLERSRSYNEQFF. In DNA form, the CDR3 reads TGTGCCAGCAGCTTAGAGCGGAGCCGCTCCTACAATGAGCAGTTCTTC. The chain employs TRBV7-8 and TRBJ2-1, with a tentative D call TRBD2 (5 bases). Between the trimmed V and J ends, which lost 1 base and 0 bases, there was a span of 10 bases. Germline V lookup: CDR1 SGHVS, CDR2 FQNEAQ. The CDR3 runs 16 residues.

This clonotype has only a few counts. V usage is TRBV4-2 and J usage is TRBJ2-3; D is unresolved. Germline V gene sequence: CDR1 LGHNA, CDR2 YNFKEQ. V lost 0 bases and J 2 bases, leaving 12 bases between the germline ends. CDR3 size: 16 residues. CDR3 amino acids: CASSQEGISDTDTQYF. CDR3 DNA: TGTGCCAGCAGCCAAGAGGGCATAAGCGACACAGATACGCAGTATTTT.

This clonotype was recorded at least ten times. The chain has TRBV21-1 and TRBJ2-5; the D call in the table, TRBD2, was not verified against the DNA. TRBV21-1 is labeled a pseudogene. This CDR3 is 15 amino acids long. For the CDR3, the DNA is TGTGCCAGCAGCAAACTAGCGGGAGTCCAAGAGACCCAGTACTTC. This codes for CASSKLAGVQETQYF.

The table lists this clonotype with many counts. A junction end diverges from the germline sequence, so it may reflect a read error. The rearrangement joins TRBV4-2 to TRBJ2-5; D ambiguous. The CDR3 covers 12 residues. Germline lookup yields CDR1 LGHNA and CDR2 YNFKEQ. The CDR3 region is CASSQGQEIQYF. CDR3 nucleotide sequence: TGTGCCAGCAGCCAAGGACAAGAGATCCAGTACTTC.